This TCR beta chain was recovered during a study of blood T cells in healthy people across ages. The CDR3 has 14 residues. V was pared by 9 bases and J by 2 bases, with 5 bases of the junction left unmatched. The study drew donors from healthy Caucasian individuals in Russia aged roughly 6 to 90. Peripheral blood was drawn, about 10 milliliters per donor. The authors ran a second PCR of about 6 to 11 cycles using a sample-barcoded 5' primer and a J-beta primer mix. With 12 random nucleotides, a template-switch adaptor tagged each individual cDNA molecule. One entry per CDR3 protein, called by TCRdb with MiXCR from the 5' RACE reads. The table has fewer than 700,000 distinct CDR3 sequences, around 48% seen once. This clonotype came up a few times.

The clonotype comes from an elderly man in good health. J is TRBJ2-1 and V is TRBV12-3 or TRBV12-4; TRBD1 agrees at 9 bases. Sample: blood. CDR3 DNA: TGTGCCAGTCTAACAGGGGGCGCCTACAATGAGCAGTTCTTC. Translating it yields CASLTGGAYNEQFF.